This T cell receptor beta chain emerged from a study of lung T cells in sarcoidosis with Löfgren's syndrome. Looked up from germline, CDR1 is SGHRS and CDR2 is YFSETQ. The CDR3 runs to 16 residues. Trimming shortened V by 4 bases and J by 1 base, and 14 bases separated the two germline ends. TCRdb re-analysed the reads in MiXCR, keeping a single row per CDR3 protein. The sample includes about 1,100 distinct CDR3 sequences, roughly 28% seen only once; the top ten take around 60%. Study-level points and caveats: Versus controls, Löfgren's syndrome patients reportedly showed TRAV12-1 and TRBV2 as most expanded.

There are many counts of this clonotype. Its antigen remains unidentified. The sample consisted of CD4+ T cells from bronchoalveolar lavage. The receptor comes from a human donor with sarcoidosis (Löfgren's syndrome or another form), or a control subject (not recorded which). The chain has TRBV5-1 and TRBJ2-2; TRBD1 might be the D (5 bases). The CDR3 region has the DNA TGCGCCAGCAGCCGAACCGCAGGGAAGAACACCGGGGAGCTGTTTTTT. It yields the protein CASSRTAGKNTGELFF.